This is a list of T cell receptor beta chains from one sample in a study of T-cell reconstitution after alpha-beta-depleted transplantation in children. TCRdb re-analysed the PCR reads in MiXCR, keeping a single row per CDR3 protein. The repertoire holds approximately 400,000 distinct CDR3 sequences, about a sixth seen once, with approximately 29% in the top ten. Material: PBMCs, mostly from graft donor cells, obtained 360 days after TCRalphabeta/CD19-depleted stem cell transplant. The receptors stem from a boy in the first two years of life who had a stem cell transplant for Wiskott-Aldrich syndrome, so the T cells may come from the graft donor. The CDR3 runs from the conserved cysteine through the conserved F or W. The D gene is left open where the match is weak. Size tells how often a clone was seen (once, few, many) or the class of an expanded clone, and some rows leave it out.

D gene,J gene,clone size,V gene,CDR3 length,CDR3 protein,CDR3 DNA
TRBD2,TRBJ2-3,few,TRBV5-1,16,CASSLRTSGGRDTQYF,TGCGCCAGCAGCCTGCGGACTAGCGGGGGGAGAGATACGCAGTATTTT
NA,TRBJ2-1,NA,TRBV5-1,14,CASSFQGGHNEQFF,TGCGCCAGCAGCTTCCAGGGTGGGCACAATGAGCAGTTCTTC
NA,TRBJ2-5,NA,TRBV6-5,17,CASSYARSLGLRETQYF,TGTGCCAGCAGTTACGCCCGCTCGTTGGGACTCCGGGAGACCCAGTACTTC
NA,TRBJ2-5,NA,TRBV11-3,15,CASSREPQGLETQYF,TGTGCCAGCAGTCGGGAGCCTCAGGGGTTGGAGACCCAGTACTTC
NA,TRBJ2-7,NA,TRBV7-2,17,CASSLVTTGTGSYEQYF,TGTGCCAGCAGCTTAGTTACCACCGGGACGGGGTCCTACGAGCAGTACTTC
NA,TRBJ1-2,many,TRBV29-1,11,CSVGQDYGYTF,TGCAGCGTTGGCCAGGACTATGGCTACACCTTC
NA,TRBJ2-7,NA,TRBV12-3/TRBV12-4,17,CASSLPHRPGKSYEQYF,TGTGCCAGCAGTTTGCCGCATCGTCCAGGCAAGTCCTACGAGCAGTACTTC
NA,TRBJ2-2,few,TRBV28,15,CASSLPGKNTGELFF,TGTGCCAGCAGTTTACCGGGGAAGAACACCGGGGAGCTGTTTTTT
TRBD2,TRBJ2-3,few,TRBV5-1,18,CASSSGLAGGLSTDTQYF,TGCGCCAGCAGCTCGGGACTAGCGGGGGGGCTCAGCACAGATACGCAGTATTTT
TRBD1,TRBJ2-7,few,TRBV10-3,19,CAISEWPSVPGTGLNEQYF,TGTGCCATCAGTGAGTGGCCATCGGTCCCGGGGACAGGGCTAAACGAGCAGTACTTC
TRBD1,TRBJ1-1,NA,TRBV10-3,14,CAISDRGLNTEAFF,TGTGCCATCAGTGACAGGGGGCTGAACACTGAAGCTTTCTTT
NA,TRBJ2-6,NA,TRBV4-1,15,CASSQELSGANVLTF,TGCGCCAGCAGCCAAGAACTCTCTGGGGCCAACGTCCTGACTTTC
NA,TRBJ2-7,NA,TRBV18,14,CASSPNRKVYEQYF,TGTGCCAGCTCACCAAACCGGAAGGTCTACGAGCAGTACTTC
NA,TRBJ1-2,NA,TRBV6-2/TRBV6-3,12,CASSSWDYGYTF,TGTGCCAGCAGTTCCTGGGACTATGGCTACACCTTC
TRBD2,TRBJ2-1,NA,TRBV12-3/TRBV12-4,14,CASRTSSGNYEQFF,TGTGCCAGCAGGACTTCTAGCGGGAACTATGAGCAGTTCTTC
NA,TRBJ2-5,few,TRBV11-2,14,CASSLDRTQRTQYF,TGTGCCAGCAGCTTAGATCGGACCCAGCGAACCCAGTACTTC
NA,TRBJ1-4,NA,TRBV20-1,14,CSARRGGKGEKLFF,TGCAGTGCTAGAAGAGGGGGGAAAGGAGAAAAACTGTTTTTT
NA,TRBJ2-7,few,TRBV5-1,17,CASSLEWGRLSTYEQYF,TGCGCCAGCAGCTTGGAATGGGGGCGGTTATCCACCTACGAGCAGTACTTC
NA,TRBJ2-2,few,TRBV12-3/TRBV12-4,15,CASSLRGPHTGELFF,TGTGCCAGCAGTTTACGGGGGCCACACACCGGGGAGCTGTTTTTT
NA,TRBJ2-1,NA,TRBV7-9,15,CASTLRQPGAGEQFF,TGTGCCAGCACCCTTAGGCAGCCCGGAGCAGGGGAGCAGTTCTTC
NA,TRBJ2-1,few,TRBV7-9,16,CASTLTNGGPYNEQFF,TGTGCCAGCACCCTAACGAATGGGGGCCCCTACAATGAGCAGTTCTTC
NA,TRBJ2-5,NA,TRBV5-1,16,CASSVLPGGASETQYF,TGCGCCAGCAGCGTACTTCCGGGGGGCGCGTCGGAGACCCAGTACTTC
TRBD2,TRBJ2-3,NA,TRBV20-1,15,CSASFSGVSTDTQYF,TGCAGTGCTAGTTTTAGCGGGGTCAGCACAGATACGCAGTATTTT
NA,TRBJ1-6,NA,TRBV28,16,CASSPMGGAYNSPLHF,TGTGCCAGCAGCCCCATGGGGGGCGCATATAATTCACCCCTCCACTTT
TRBD2,TRBJ2-3,NA,TRBV5-1,14,CASSFAGGPDTQYF,TGCGCCAGCAGCTTCGCGGGAGGGCCGGATACGCAGTATTTT
TRBD1,TRBJ2-7,few,TRBV5-1,15,CASRNAGQGYYEQYF,TGCGCCAGTCGGAACGCAGGACAGGGGTACTACGAGCAGTACTTC
TRBD1,TRBJ2-6,NA,TRBV12-3/TRBV12-4,19,CASSLLGTGVMAGANVLTF,TGTGCCAGCAGTTTACTAGGGACAGGGGTAATGGCTGGGGCCAACGTCCTGACTTTC
TRBD2,TRBJ2-3,once,TRBV6-2/TRBV6-3,18,CASSGTAGGPTNTDTQYF,TGTGCCAGCAGTGGGACGGCGGGAGGACCTACAAACACAGATACGCAGTATTTT
TRBD1,TRBJ2-7,few,TRBV7-9,15,CASSSRQGGGYEQYF,TGTGCCAGCAGCTCCAGACAGGGGGGTGGATACGAGCAGTACTTC
NA,TRBJ2-6,NA,TRBV2,15,CASSGWISGANVLTF,TGTGCCAGCAGTGGGTGGATCTCTGGGGCCAACGTCCTGACTTTC
NA,TRBJ2-7,NA,TRBV20-1,13,CSARAIPSYEQYF,TGCAGTGCTAGGGCCATACCGAGCTACGAGCAGTACTTC
NA,TRBJ2-7,few,TRBV5-1,12,CASSYPSYEQYF,TGCGCCAGCAGCTACCCCTCCTACGAGCAGTACTTC
NA,TRBJ2-7,few,TRBV15,13,CATSRDKGNEQYF,TGTGCCACCAGCAGAGATAAAGGGAACGAGCAGTACTTC